These 10 T cell receptor beta chains were all obtained from the same sample, sequenced in a study of T cell repertoires in cytomegalovirus infection. No antigens are known for them. TCRdb reprocessed the reads via MiXCR and lists one record per CDR3 protein. The repertoire holds around 120,000 distinct CDR3 sequences, with under 45% as singletons. The starting material was CD8+ T cells from cultured PBMCs, obtained from culture after CMV antigen stimulation. Source of these receptors: a human donor in good health (CMV status not recorded). Some clones in this sample may be carry-over from other donors' samples.

This sequence joins TRBV4-1 and TRBJ2-5; 7 positions match TRBD2. V dropped 1 base and J dropped 5; count of bases not matched to a gene: 7. There are 15 residues in the CDR3. CDR1 MGHRA and CDR2 YSYEKL come from the germline V gene. For the CDR3, the DNA is TGCGCCAGCAGCCAAGGGGCGGGGGAGTTGGAGACCCAGTACTTC. Encoded protein: CASSQGAGELETQYF.

This clonotype was counted ten times or more. The chain recombines TRBV6-1 with TRBJ2-7; 9 nucleotides align to TRBD2. Germline V gene sequence: CDR1 MNHNS, CDR2 SASEGT. The V gene end was trimmed by 2 bases and the J gene end by 5 bases; junction bases not matched to a gene: 10. The CDR3 runs to 16 residues. The CDR3 here is CASSEPAGLALHEQYF. DNA of the CDR3: TGTGCCAGCAGTGAACCTGCGGGACTAGCTCTCCACGAGCAGTACTTC.

V usage is TRBV6-2 or TRBV6-3 and J usage is TRBJ2-3; the match to TRBD2 covers 7 bases. Trimming cost V 6 bases and J 4 bases; bases outside gene matches: 7. The CDR3 is 14 amino acids. Germline CDR1 is MNHEY and CDR2 is SVGEGT. The CDR3 coding sequence is TGTGCCAGCAGCCGAGGACTAGTTTCAGATACGCAGTATTTT. It is translated as CASSRGLVSDTQYF.

This clonotype was counted only a few times. The chain combines TRBV12-3 or TRBV12-4 with TRBJ2-7; D is ambiguous. V was clipped by 1 base and J by 6 bases, with 10 bases between them. The CDR3 has 13 amino acids. CDR3 sequence reads: CASSLGRTAEQYF. The CDR3 coding sequence is TGTGCCAGCAGTTTAGGTCGGACGGCCGAGCAGTACTTC.

The genes are TRBV5-5 and TRBJ2-1; tentative D call: TRBD1 (6 bases). Germline CDR1 reads SGHKS; CDR2 reads YYEKEE (reference sequence). CDR3 length: 16 amino acids. The V gene lost 0 bases and the J gene lost 2 bases, with 12 bases spanning the gap. This CDR3 reads CASSLAPGATYNEQFF. In DNA, the CDR3 is TGTGCCAGCAGCTTGGCTCCAGGGGCGACCTACAATGAGCAGTTCTTC.

The chain combines TRBV2 with TRBJ2-7; tentatively, D is TRBD1 or TRBD2 (5 bases each). V was cut by 6 bases and J by 0 bases, with 24 bases left in between. The CDR3 has 18 residues. The germline V gene has CDR1 SNHLY and CDR2 FYNNEI. CDR3 region: CASRTPGTALDLSYEQYF. The CDR3 DNA is TGTGCCAGCAGGACCCCCGGGACGGCCCTGGACCTCTCCTACGAGCAGTACTTC.

This clonotype has a count of ten or more. The chain combines TRBV7-9 with TRBJ2-7; D perhaps matches TRBD1 (6 bases). This CDR3 spans 14 amino acids. Trimming stripped 4 bases from V and 5 bases from J, with 15 bases between. Germline loops: CDR1 SEHNR, CDR2 FQNEAQ (reference sequence). The CDR3 loop is CASSYAGQLDEQYF. The DNA of the CDR3 is TGTGCCAGCAGCTACGCAGGACAGTTGGACGAGCAGTACTTC.

The rearrangement uses TRBV19 and TRBJ2-1; 9 bases fit TRBD1. CDR1 is LNHDA, CDR2 SQIVND, per germline (reference sequence). The CDR3 sequence is 14 residues long. Trimming removed 1 base from V and 8 bases from J; junction bases left unmatched: 3. The CDR3 DNA reads TGTGCCAGTAGTATAGGACAGGGGGTCTATGAGCAGTTCTTC. It codes for CASSIGQGVYEQFF.

This chain joins TRBV6-5 and TRBJ1-2, with a possible D match to TRBD1 (6 bases). The V end was cut by 2 bases, the J end by 5 bases, with 12 bases between. Per germline, CDR1 MNHEY and CDR2 SVGAGI. CDR3 length: 14 amino acids. CDR3 in DNA: TGTGCCAGCAGTTACAACAGGGAAGGATATGGCTACACCTTC. Translation: CASSYNREGYGYTF.

The rearrangement joins TRBV2 to TRBJ2-2; 7 bases match TRBD1. This CDR3 has 16 amino acids. The trim removed 8 bases at V and 3 bases at J, leaving 12 bases unmatched. In germline, CDR1 is SNHLY, CDR2 FYNNEI. The CDR3 DNA is TGTGCCAGCGCGCCACGGGGACAGAGGTACACCGGGGAGCTGTTTTTT. It yields the protein CASAPRGQRYTGELFF.